This TCR beta chain is from a study of blood T cells in healthy people across ages. A J-beta primer mix and a sample-barcoded 5' primer were used in a second PCR of roughly 6 to 12 cycles. TCRdb itself ran the 5' RACE reads through MiXCR, one entry per CDR3 protein. The sample has about 760,000 distinct CDR3 sequences, more than 20% seen once. In germline, CDR1 is MGHDK, CDR2 SYGVNS. Trimming stripped 0 bases from V and 0 bases from J, with 24 bases between. The CDR3 totals 21 residues. PBMCs numbering at least 7 million were isolated per sample. These records were also assigned to another study, of T cells of mothers and their children. That report notes: The donor cohort consisted of a few healthy Caucasian mothers and their six children.

The receptor was isolated from a boy between 10 and 17 years old in good health. The chain uses TRBV25-1 and TRBJ1-5; D possibly corresponds to TRBD1 (5 bases). The sample comprised blood. The CDR3 DNA is TGTGCCAGCAGTGAATACGCATACTCCGGGACGGGAACGTATAGCAATCAGCCCCAGCATTTT. This codes for CASSEYAYSGTGTYSNQPQHF.